This T cell receptor beta chain derives from a study of blood T cell repertoires in COVID-19 (dated by TCRdb to 2020 to 2022). With regard to the full study: Samples from collaborators originated in the United States, Italy and Spain and spanned both the acute and convalescent phases of COVID-19. A de-identified subject ID, COVID-19 status, age in years and sex were almost always included in the sample metadata. Subjects who had been exposed to COVID-19, were actively infected with it, or had recovered from it provided the deeply sampled blood TCRbeta repertoires that made up the dataset. The material from the prospective study consisted of cDNA or gDNA derived from T cells, B-cell-depleted T cells, or PBMCs. HLA class I and class II types, where available, came from metadata supplied by the sample provider rather than from assay-based typing. The samples were drawn from two sources: the first 160 participants of the ongoing ImmuneRACE study, and fewer than 1,500 subjects contributed by 6 global collaborators. The repertoires were made available in a free public database intended to serve as a resource for research on the immune response to SARS-CoV-2.

The immunoSEQ Assay, a bias-controlled multiplex PCR, was used to amplify TCRbeta CDR3 regions from genomic DNA. The source study handled its data this way. Within the assay, amplification of reference gene primers was used to estimate how many nucleated cells each sample contained. To quantify the absolute abundance of each unique TCRbeta CDR3 rearrangement, sequence reads were collapsed and filtered. For each sample, productive Simpson clonality was calculated as the square root of Simpson's diversity index over productive rearrangements. Not all clones reach the TCRdb copy of this immuneACCESS table, which keeps in-frame sequences only. Checked studies attribute under half of the gap to unresolved V genes and leave the rest unexplained. Clonal size and the V and J genes are those of that table, whereas D and trimming came from the DNA. Counted in this sample were 95,000 to 100,000 clones; about 86% of them appeared once. The top ten constitute 1.7% of the sample.

The collaborating institutions used their own protocols to collect whole blood in K2EDTA tubes. For TCRbeta analysis, collaborators shipped samples in one of three forms: frozen whole blood, isolated PBMCs, or DNA extracted from either of those sample types. The table lists this clone with a few counts. Its target antigen remains unknown. Within one base of it there is no much larger clone, and no base qualities were kept. Paper-wide results and their limitations: Clinical and demographic metadata were provided uncurated, with the amount varying by source and participant.

This clonotype originated in a man older than 75 with acute or convalescent COVID-19. Source material: peripheral blood.

The CDR3: CASSPPGTWNQPQHF. The nucleotides read TGTGCCAGCAGCCCCCCAGGGACTTGGAATCAGCCCCAGCATTTT. Recombination joined TRBV7-3 with TRBJ1-5, with TRBD1 tentatively as D gene (5 bases match). The germline V gene provides CDR1 SGHTA and CDR2 FQGTGA. The cysteine opens and the phenylalanine closes a CDR3 of 15 amino acids. Just the 45-base CDR3 DNA is kept, in frame starting at base 1. V and J are truncated by 5 bases and 4 bases respectively, leaving an intervening sequence of 15 bases.